These 19 T cell receptor beta chains originate from one sample sequenced in a study of shared clonotypes between healthy human individuals. Sequencing was performed with immunoSEQ multiplex PCR; in TCRdb, only in-frame clones are kept and a portion is missing. The data contain about 710,000 clones, over 55% of them seen just once; the ten biggest clones take up more than 1.5%. The sample was memory CD4+ T cells sorted from blood. Subset indicated: CD45RA-negative fraction. The receptors shown here come from a woman aged 30 to 39 in good health.

This chain connects TRBV6-1 to TRBJ1-2, with a weak D call TRBD1 (6 bases). In germline, CDR1 is MNHNS, CDR2 SASEGT. Trimming stripped 6 bases from V and 8 bases from J, with 13 bases between. This CDR3 is 12 amino acids long. In DNA, the CDR3 is TGTGCCAGCAGCTTACAGGGATACGGCTACACCTTC. Amino acid sequence: CASSLQGYGYTF.

The V gene is TRBV25-1, the J gene TRBJ2-1; D could derive from TRBD1 or TRBD2 (6 bases each). The CDR3 is 16 amino acids. Germline assignment: CDR1 MGHDK and CDR2 SYGVNS. V lost 8 bases, J lost 2 bases, and 19 bases lay in between. The DNA for the CDR3 is TGTGCCAGCGAGGGGGGTAGGGGGACAACCTACAATGAGCAGTTCTTC. This sequence encodes CASEGGRGTTYNEQFF.

This clone has a handful of counts. The J gene is TRBJ1-2, the V gene TRBV7-2, with 9 nucleotides matching TRBD1. V lost 0 bases, J lost 6 bases, and 8 bases stayed unmatched. Germline V gene data show CDR1 as SGHTA and CDR2 as FQGNSA. The CDR3 is 16 residues long. The chain's CDR3 is CASSLAGTGPFNGYTF. CDR3 sequence (DNA): TGTGCCAGCAGCTTAGCGGGGACAGGGCCGTTTAATGGCTACACCTTC. The entire variable domain, with the rest obtained from reference TRBV7-2 and TRBJ1-2, is as follows: GAGVSQSPSNKVTEKGKDVELRCDPISGHTALYWYRQSLGQGLEFLIYFQGNSAPDKSGLPSDRFSAERTGGSVSTLTIQRTQQEDSAVYLCASSLAGTGPFNGYTFGSGTRLTVV.

This chain connects TRBV2 to TRBJ2-3; 10 nucleotides line up with TRBD1. Germline assignment: CDR1 SNHLY and CDR2 FYNNEI. This CDR3 is 15 amino acids long. Unmatched junction bases numbered 7, after V lost 6 bases and J lost 4 bases. The CDR3 here is CASSKDRGTADTQYF. CDR3 in DNA: TGTGCCAGCAGCAAGGACAGGGGGACCGCAGATACGCAGTATTTT.

The V and J genes are TRBV9 and TRBJ2-1; D gene unclear. The length of the CDR3 is 13 residues. CDR1 is SGDLS, CDR2 YYNGEE, per germline. The germline V and J ends were trimmed by 2 bases and 4 bases, with 7 bases remaining between them. This CDR3 reads CASSVQTYNEQFF. CDR3 bases: TGTGCCAGCAGCGTCCAGACTTACAATGAGCAGTTCTTC.

The chain's CDR3 is CASSLGPVFGLSSYNEQFF. The CDR3 DNA reads as TGTGCCAGCAGCTTAGGCCCCGTTTTCGGGTTAAGCTCCTACAATGAGCAGTTCTTC. The J gene is TRBJ2-1, the V gene TRBV11-2; the D is unclear. The CDR3 sequence is 19 residues long. V gave up 1 base and J gave up 0 bases, with 19 bases separating them. Germline V gene sequence: CDR1 SGHAT, CDR2 FQNNGV.

The chain joins TRBV6-1 to TRBJ2-7, with 7 bases matching TRBD1. Germline V lookup: CDR1 MNHNS, CDR2 SASEGT. The V gene end was trimmed by 9 bases and the J gene end by 5 bases; junction bases not matched to a gene: 7. CDR3 length: 12 residues. DNA for the CDR3: TGTGCCAGTAGACAGGGTGAGAACGAGCAGTACTTC. This sequence encodes CASRQGENEQYF.

This clone was observed once. Other nucleotide sequences from this sample produce the same CDR3. The chain is built from TRBV5-1 and TRBJ1-2; D is unresolved. The V gene's germline CDR1 is SGHRS and CDR2 YFSETQ. The V end lost 0 bases, the J end lost 1 base, and 7 bases lay between the germline ends. The CDR3 covers 14 residues. CDR3 sequence reads: CASSLVGGNYGYTF. CDR3 in DNA: TGCGCCAGCAGCTTGGTGGGAGGTAACTATGGCTACACCTTC.

The chain joins TRBV25-1 to TRBJ2-4; 9 bases agree with TRBD2. CDR1 and CDR2 (germline): MGHDK, SYGVNS. This CDR3 has 13 amino acids. The CDR3 protein is CASSGSGQNIQYF. The CDR3 region has the DNA TGTGCTAGTAGCGGGAGCGGCCAAAACATTCAGTACTTC.

This clone was counted a few times. The chain recombines TRBV5-4 with TRBJ2-2; D unclear. The CDR3 sequence is 14 residues long. The germline V gene has CDR1 SGHNT and CDR2 YYREEE (reference sequence). Trimming took 0 bases from V and 6 from J, leaving 9 bases between them. The CDR3 nucleotides are TGTGCCAGCAGCTTGGATGGGGTGGCCGGGGAGCTGTTTTTT. This codes for CASSLDGVAGELFF.

The rearrangement uses TRBV6-5 and TRBJ1-2; 8 nucleotides align to TRBD1. This CDR3 region has 16 residues. V lost 2 bases and J lost 6; bases outside the gene matches: 11. CDR1 MNHEY and CDR2 SVGAGI come from the germline V gene. The chain's CDR3 is CASSYGERTGIDGYTF. The CDR3 region has the DNA TGTGCCAGCAGTTACGGGGAAAGGACAGGGATTGATGGCTACACCTTC.

V is TRBV30 and J is TRBJ2-1; 10 nucleotides agree with TRBD2. The germline CDR1 and CDR2 sequences are GTSNPN and SVGIG (reference sequence). This CDR3 contains 15 residues. After removal of 1 base from V and 7 bases from J, the junction contained 7 bases not matched to a gene. Here the CDR3 reads CAWSEGTSDSNEQFF. In nucleotides, the CDR3 is TGTGCCTGGAGTGAGGGGACTAGCGATTCGAATGAGCAGTTCTTC.

The table lists this clone with a few counts. The V and J genes are TRBV30 and TRBJ1-5, with a possible D match to TRBD1 (5 bases). Germline-derived CDR1 and CDR2 are GTSNPN and SVGIG (reference sequence). The CDR3 consists of 15 residues. Trimming took 4 bases from V and 3 from J, leaving 16 bases between them. The chain's CDR3 is CAWTTGEYSNQPQHF. The CDR3 DNA follows: TGTGCCTGGACTACGGGGGAATATTCCAATCAGCCCCAGCATTTT.

The chain recombines TRBV5-1 with TRBJ1-1; D remains unclear. V lost 0 bases, J lost 11 bases, and 23 bases lay in between. The CDR3 loop spans 16 amino acids. Germline lookup yields CDR1 SGHRS and CDR2 YFSETQ. CDR3 region: CASSLGLKEVSEVAFF. Here the CDR3 DNA reads TGCGCCAGCAGCTTGGGTTTGAAAGAGGTTTCCGAAGTTGCTTTCTTT.

The chain recombines TRBV6-6 with TRBJ1-5; no firm D call. Germline-derived CDR1 and CDR2 are MNHNY and SVGAGI (reference sequence). With 0 bases removed from V and 4 bases from J, the gap between germline ends came to 10 bases. This CDR3 comprises 15 residues. CDR3: CASSYSFLVNQPQHF. CDR3 DNA: TGTGCCAGCAGTTACTCATTCCTTGTAAATCAGCCCCAGCATTTT.

The chain joins TRBV10-3 to TRBJ2-7; 8 nucleotides line up with TRBD1. The CDR3 totals 16 residues. V shed 6 bases, J shed 1 base, and the junction held 11 bases outside the gene matches. Germline loops: CDR1 ENHRY, CDR2 SYGVKD. The CDR3 DNA reads as TGTGCCATCAGCGACCCCGGGACAGGAAATTCCTACGAGCAGTACTTC. As protein: CAISDPGTGNSYEQYF.

This rearrangement joins TRBV4-2 to TRBJ1-4; possible D gene TRBD1, 5 bases. CDR3 size: 16 residues. Germline lookup yields CDR1 LGHNA and CDR2 YNFKEQ. The V gene lost 0 bases and the J gene lost 7 bases, with 15 bases spanning the gap. CDR3 nucleotide sequence: TGTGCCAGCAGCCAAGATCTAGCAGGGTTCGGTGAAAAACTGTTTTTT. Translating gives CASSQDLAGFGEKLFF.

V gene TRBV28 combines with J gene TRBJ1-1; D remains unclear. The V end lost 4 bases, the J end lost 2 bases, and 14 bases lay between the germline ends. Germline lookup yields CDR1 MDHEN and CDR2 SYDVKM. The CDR3 consists of 15 residues. CDR3 amino acids: CASSSSRTANTEAFF. The CDR3 DNA is TGTGCCAGCAGTTCATCAAGGACGGCAAACACTGAAGCTTTCTTT.

V gene TRBV9 combines with J gene TRBJ2-1, with a tentative D call TRBD2 (5 bases). The CDR3 sequence is 15 residues long. Per germline, CDR1 SGDLS and CDR2 YYNGEE. V lost 2 bases and J lost 0, with 9 bases in between. The CDR3 coding sequence is TGTGCCAGCAGCGTTTCGGGAACCTCCTACAATGAGCAGTTCTTC. Residues: CASSVSGTSYNEQFF.